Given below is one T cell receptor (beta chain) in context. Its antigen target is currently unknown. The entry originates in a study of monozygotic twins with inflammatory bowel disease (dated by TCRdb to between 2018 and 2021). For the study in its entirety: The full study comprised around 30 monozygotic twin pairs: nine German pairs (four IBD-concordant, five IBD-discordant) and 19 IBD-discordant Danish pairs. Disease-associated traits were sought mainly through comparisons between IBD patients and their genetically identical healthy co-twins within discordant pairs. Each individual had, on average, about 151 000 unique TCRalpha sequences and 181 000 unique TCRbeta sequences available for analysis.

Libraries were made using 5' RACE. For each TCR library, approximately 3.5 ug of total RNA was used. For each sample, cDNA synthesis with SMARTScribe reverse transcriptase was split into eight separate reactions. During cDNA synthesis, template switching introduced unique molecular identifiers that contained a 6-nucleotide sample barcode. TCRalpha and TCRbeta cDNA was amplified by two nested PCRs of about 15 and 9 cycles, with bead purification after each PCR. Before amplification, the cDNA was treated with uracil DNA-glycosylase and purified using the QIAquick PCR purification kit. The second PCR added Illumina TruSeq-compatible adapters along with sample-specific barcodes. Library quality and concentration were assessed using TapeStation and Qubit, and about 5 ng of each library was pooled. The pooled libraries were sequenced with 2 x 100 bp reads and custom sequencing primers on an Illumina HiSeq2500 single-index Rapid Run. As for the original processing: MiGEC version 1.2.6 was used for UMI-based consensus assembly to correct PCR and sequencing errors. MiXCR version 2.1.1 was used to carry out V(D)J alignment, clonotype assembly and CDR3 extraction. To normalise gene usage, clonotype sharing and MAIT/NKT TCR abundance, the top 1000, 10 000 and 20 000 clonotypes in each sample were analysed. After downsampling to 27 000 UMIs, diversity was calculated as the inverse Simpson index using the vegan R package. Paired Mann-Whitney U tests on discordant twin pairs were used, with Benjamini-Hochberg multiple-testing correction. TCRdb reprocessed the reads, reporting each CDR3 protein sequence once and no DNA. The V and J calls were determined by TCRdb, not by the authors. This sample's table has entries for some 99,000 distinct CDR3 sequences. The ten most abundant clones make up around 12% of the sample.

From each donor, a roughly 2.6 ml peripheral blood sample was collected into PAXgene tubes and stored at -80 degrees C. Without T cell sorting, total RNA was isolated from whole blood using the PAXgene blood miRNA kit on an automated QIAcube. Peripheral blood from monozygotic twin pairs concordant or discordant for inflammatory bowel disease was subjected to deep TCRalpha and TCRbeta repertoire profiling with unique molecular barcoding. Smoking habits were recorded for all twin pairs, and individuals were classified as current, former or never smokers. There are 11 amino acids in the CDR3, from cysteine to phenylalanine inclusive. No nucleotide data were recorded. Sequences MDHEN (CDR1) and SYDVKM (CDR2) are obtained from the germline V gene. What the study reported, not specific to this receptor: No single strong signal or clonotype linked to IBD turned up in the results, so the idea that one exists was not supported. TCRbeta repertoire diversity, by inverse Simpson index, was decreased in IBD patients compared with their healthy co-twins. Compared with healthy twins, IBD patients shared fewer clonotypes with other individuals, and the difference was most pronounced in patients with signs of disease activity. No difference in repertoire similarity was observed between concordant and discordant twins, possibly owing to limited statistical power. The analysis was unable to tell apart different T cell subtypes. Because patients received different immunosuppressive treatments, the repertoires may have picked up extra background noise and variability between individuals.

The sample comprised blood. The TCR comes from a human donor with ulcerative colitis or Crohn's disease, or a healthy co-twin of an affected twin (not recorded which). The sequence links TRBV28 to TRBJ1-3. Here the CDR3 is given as CASSLSSTIYF. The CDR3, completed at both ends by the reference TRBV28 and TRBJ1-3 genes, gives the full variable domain DVKVTQSSRYLVKRTGEKVFLECVQDMDHENMFWYRQDPGLGLRLIYFSYDVKMKEKGDIPEGYSVSREKKERFSLILESASTNQTSMYLCASSLSSTIYFGEGSWLTVV.